This T cell receptor beta chain was sequenced for a study of shared clonotypes between healthy human individuals. Only CD45RO-negative cells positively selected for CCR7 counted as naive CD8 cells, so terminally differentiated effector memory CD45RA+ cells were excluded. Adult Caucasians living in Nashville, Tennessee made up all of the donors. The authors distributed each subset's genomic DNA evenly over several immunoSEQ plates. Clones were read by immunoSEQ multiplex PCR, and TCRdb kept only the in-frame ones, dropping some. The repertoire holds hundreds of thousands of clones, roughly 98% seen once, with roughly 0.29% in the top ten. Germline assignment: CDR1 MNHEY and CDR2 SMNVEV (reference sequence). The ends lost 6 bases at V and 3 bases at J; junction bases unmatched: 7. CDR3 length equals 15 residues.

The sequenced sample consisted of naive CD8+ T cells sorted from blood. The chain uses TRBV27 and TRBJ2-1, with TRBD2 matching over 8 bases. The receptor comes from a man aged 25 to 40 in good health. This CDR3 reads CASRPSGSIYNEQFF. In DNA, the CDR3 is TGTGCCAGCAGGCCGAGCGGGAGTATCTACAATGAGCAGTTCTTC.